This TCR beta chain was recorded in a study of glioma-infiltrating T cells after dendritic cell vaccination. About this clone itself: Antigen unknown.

Germline V lookup: CDR1 ENHRY, CDR2 SYGVKD. The CDR3 length is 17 residues. V shed 5 bases and J 1 base; nucleotides not matched to a gene: 10. Time point here: after dendritic cell vaccination, including at tumor progression/relapse. Study-wide results and caveats: No direct clonality-survival link was found; a diverse polyclonal response may matter.

Generated by immunoSEQ multiplex PCR, the TCRdb table keeps only in-frame clones and is missing some. The data show roughly 50,000 clones, 89% seen once. The chain is built from TRBV10-3 and TRBJ2-3, with 9 bases fitting TRBD1. The source of this sequence is a human donor with glioblastoma. The sample consisted of blood, taken after dendritic cell vaccination. This chain's CDR3 is CAISPKMGQGGTDTQYF. The CDR3 bases are TGTGCCATCAGTCCGAAAATGGGACAGGGCGGCACAGATACGCAGTATTTT.